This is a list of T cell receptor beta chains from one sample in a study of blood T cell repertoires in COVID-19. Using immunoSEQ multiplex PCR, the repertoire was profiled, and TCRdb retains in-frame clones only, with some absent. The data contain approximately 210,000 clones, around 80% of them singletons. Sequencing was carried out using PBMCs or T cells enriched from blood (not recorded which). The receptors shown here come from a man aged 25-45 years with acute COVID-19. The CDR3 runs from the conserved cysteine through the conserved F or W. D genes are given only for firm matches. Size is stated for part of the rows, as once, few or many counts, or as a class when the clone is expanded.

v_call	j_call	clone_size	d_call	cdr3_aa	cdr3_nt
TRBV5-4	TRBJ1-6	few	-	CASSLPGTAYSPLHF	TGTGCCAGCAGCTTACCCGGGACTGCCTATTCACCCCTCCACTTT
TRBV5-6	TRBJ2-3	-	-	CASSYSGIDTQYF	TGTGCCAGCAGCTACTCAGGTATAGATACGCAGTATTTT
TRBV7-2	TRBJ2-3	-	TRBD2	CASSPAGGVPDTQYF	TGTGCCAGCAGCCCCGCCGGGGGGGTACCAGATACGCAGTATTTT
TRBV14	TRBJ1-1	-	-	CASSHTAEAFF	TGTGCCAGCAGCCACACGGCTGAAGCTTTCTTT
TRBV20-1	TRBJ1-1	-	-	CSAPGKDEAFF	TGCAGTGCCCCCGGGAAGGACGAAGCTTTCTTT
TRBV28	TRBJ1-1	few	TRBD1	CASSFIRTGTENTEAFF	TGTGCCAGCAGTTTTATCAGAACCGGGACAGAGAACACTGAAGCTTTCTTT
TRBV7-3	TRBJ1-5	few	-	CASICSVSNQPQHF	TGTGCCTCCATTTGTTCGGTTAGCAATCAGCCCCAGCATTTT
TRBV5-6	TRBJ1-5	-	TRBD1	CASSSTGELQPQHF	TGTGCCAGCAGTTCCACAGGGGAGCTTCAGCCCCAGCATTTT
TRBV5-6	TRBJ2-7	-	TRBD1	CASNRRQGEEQYF	TGTGCCAGCAACCGGCGACAGGGAGAAGAGCAGTACTTC
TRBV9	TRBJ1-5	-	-	CASSAGDSQGYQPQHF	TGTGCCAGCAGCGCCGGAGATAGTCAGGGCTATCAGCCCCAGCATTTT
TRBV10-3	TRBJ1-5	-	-	CAISDTGTPNQPQHF	TGTGCCATCAGTGACACCGGGACACCCAATCAGCCCCAGCATTTT
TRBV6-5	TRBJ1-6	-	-	CASSWDNSYNSPLHF	TGTGCCAGCAGTTGGGACAACTCCTATAATTCACCCCTCCACTTT
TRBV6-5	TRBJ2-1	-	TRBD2	CASRGGSHNEQFF	TGTGCCAGCAGGGGGGGGTCACACAATGAGCAGTTCTTC
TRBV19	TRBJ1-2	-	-	CASLSDRAQAYGYTF	TGTGCCAGTCTGTCGGACCGCGCACAGGCCTATGGCTACACCTTC
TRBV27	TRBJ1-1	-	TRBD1	CASSRTGYDFAEAFF	TGTGCCAGCAGTAGGACAGGGTATGACTTCGCTGAAGCTTTCTTT
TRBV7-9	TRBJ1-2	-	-	CASSLEGTSKRLF	TGTGCCAGCAGCTTAGAAGGGACATCCAAACGGCTCTTC
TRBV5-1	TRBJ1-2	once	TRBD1	CASSRDSLRGYTF	TGCGCCAGCAGTCGGGACAGTTTGAGGGGCTACACCTTC
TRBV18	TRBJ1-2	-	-	CASSPPGLQEGGYTF	TGTGCCAGCTCACCACCGGGACTCCAGGAAGGTGGCTACACCTTC
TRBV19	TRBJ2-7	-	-	CASSILGQSTYEQYF	TGTGCCAGTAGTATTTTAGGACAGTCTACCTACGAGCAGTACTTC
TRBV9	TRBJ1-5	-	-	CASSPGAGNQPQHF	TGTGCCAGCAGCCCCGGAGCAGGCAATCAGCCCCAGCATTTT
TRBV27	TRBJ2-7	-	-	CASSTGTGDYEQYF	TGTGCCAGCAGCACCGGGACGGGGGACTACGAGCAGTACTTC
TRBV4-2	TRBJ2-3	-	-	CASSQGGGPDTQYF	TGTGCCAGCAGCCAAGGGGGGGGGCCAGATACGCAGTATTTT
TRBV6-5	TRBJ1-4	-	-	CASTRGNEKLFF	TGTGCCAGCACCAGGGGTAATGAAAAACTGTTTTTT
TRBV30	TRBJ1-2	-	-	CAWIKTRVVGYTF	TGTGCCTGGATCAAAACCAGGGTGGTGGGCTACACCTTC
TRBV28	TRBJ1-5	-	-	CASIGGGPSNQPQHF	TGTGCCAGCATTGGGGGAGGGCCTTCTAATCAGCCCCAGCATTTT
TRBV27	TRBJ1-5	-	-	CASSLAENQPQHF	TGTGCCAGCAGTTTGGCAGAAAATCAGCCCCAGCATTTT
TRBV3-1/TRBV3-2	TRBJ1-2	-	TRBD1	CASSQDRRQGNYGYTF	TGTGCCAGCAGCCAAGATCGGCGACAGGGCAACTATGGCTACACCTTC
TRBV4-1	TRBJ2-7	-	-	CASSPLPAGVYEQYF	TGCGCCAGCAGCCCTCTACCCGCAGGGGTCTACGAGCAGTACTTC